This T cell receptor (beta chain) appears in the sequencing data of a study of OX40 agonist ivuxolimab in advanced cancers. Only a few counts were recorded for this clone. The method was immunoSEQ multiplex PCR; TCRdb's version includes in-frame clones alone and lacks a portion of them. The table lists around 57,000 clones, 80% to 90% of them singletons. The clonotype comes from an adult with an advanced solid tumor such as melanoma, head and neck, liver or kidney cancer. The sample consisted of CD4+ or CD8+ T cells sorted from blood, taken in a trial of the OX40 agonist ivuxolimab.

The CDR3, as DNA: TGTGCCAGCAGCTACGGACTAGCGGGGGCAGATACGCAGTATTTT. This codes for CASSYGLAGADTQYF. The rearrangement links TRBV11-1 to TRBJ2-3, with 13 bases aligning to TRBD2. CDR1 is SGHAT and CDR2 is FQDESV in the germline V gene (reference sequence). This CDR3 is 15 amino acids long. Unmatched junction bases numbered 2, after V lost 4 bases and J lost 4 bases.